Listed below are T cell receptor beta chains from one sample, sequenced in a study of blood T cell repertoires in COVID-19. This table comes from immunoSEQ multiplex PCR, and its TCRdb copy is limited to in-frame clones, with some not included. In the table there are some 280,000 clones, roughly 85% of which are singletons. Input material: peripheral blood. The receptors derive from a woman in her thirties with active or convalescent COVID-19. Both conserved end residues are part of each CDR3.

CDR3aa: CASSPRDREGYTF; v_gene: TRBV19; j_gene: TRBJ1-2
CDR3aa: CASSLEQGRDYGYTF; v_gene: TRBV5-5; j_gene: TRBJ1-2
CDR3aa: CASSYDRAGTEAFF; v_gene: TRBV6-5; j_gene: TRBJ1-1
CDR3aa: CASSPGGLSYEQYF; v_gene: TRBV28; j_gene: TRBJ2-7
CDR3aa: CAFHQGSMHYGYTF; v_gene: TRBV19; j_gene: TRBJ1-2
CDR3aa: CASSFTGGMDTQYF; v_gene: TRBV7-3; j_gene: TRBJ2-3
CDR3aa: CASSEEGRGNQPQHF; v_gene: TRBV6-1; j_gene: TRBJ1-5
CDR3aa: CATSDSQAFNEKLFF; v_gene: TRBV24-1; j_gene: TRBJ1-4
CDR3aa: CASSEVGADGYTF; v_gene: TRBV6-1; j_gene: TRBJ1-2
CDR3aa: CASSLLVANYGYTF; v_gene: TRBV5-5; j_gene: TRBJ1-2
CDR3aa: CASSLGGNENYGYTF; v_gene: TRBV5-1; j_gene: TRBJ1-2
CDR3aa: CASVRDREYYEQYF; v_gene: TRBV18; j_gene: TRBJ2-7
CDR3aa: CSVTQGNSNQPQHF; v_gene: TRBV29-1; j_gene: TRBJ1-5
CDR3aa: CASSSGLAGTGELFF; v_gene: TRBV7-3; j_gene: TRBJ2-2
CDR3aa: CASRPQGDRQYF; v_gene: TRBV7-2; j_gene: TRBJ2-5
CDR3aa: CASSLSPSANYGYTF; v_gene: TRBV5-1; j_gene: TRBJ1-2
CDR3aa: CASSLVRGSNYGYTF; v_gene: TRBV7-2; j_gene: TRBJ1-2
CDR3aa: CASSASGHPTEAFF; v_gene: TRBV5-1; j_gene: TRBJ1-1
CDR3aa: CASSLGDNNQPQHF; v_gene: TRBV5-1; j_gene: TRBJ1-5
CDR3aa: CASRLKTGKTFF; v_gene: TRBV5-1; j_gene: TRBJ1-1
CDR3aa: CASSLGTPTFPEAFF; v_gene: TRBV5-1; j_gene: TRBJ1-1
CDR3aa: CASSSRQGGKEETQYF; v_gene: TRBV11-1; j_gene: TRBJ2-5
CDR3aa: CASGGVQETQYF; v_gene: TRBV27; j_gene: TRBJ2-5
CDR3aa: CASSFPPQGLDTQYF; v_gene: TRBV28; j_gene: TRBJ2-3
CDR3aa: CASTYQDSRFEQYF; v_gene: TRBV6-6; j_gene: TRBJ2-7
CDR3aa: CAWSSGGSSYNEQFF; v_gene: TRBV30; j_gene: TRBJ2-1
CDR3aa: CASSLVDRWSGANVLTF; v_gene: TRBV5-5; j_gene: TRBJ2-6
CDR3aa: CASSLRGQPGETQYF; v_gene: TRBV7-3; j_gene: TRBJ2-5
CDR3aa: CSASIGAVLRNEQFF; v_gene: TRBV20-1; j_gene: TRBJ2-1
CDR3aa: CASSPTGNEQYF; v_gene: TRBV7-9; j_gene: TRBJ2-7
CDR3aa: CASSLSGQGVPNEQFF; v_gene: TRBV7-2; j_gene: TRBJ2-1